These 4 T cell receptor beta chains came from one sample sequenced in a study of blood T cell repertoires in COVID-19. The repertoire was sequenced with immunoSEQ multiplex PCR; TCRdb's copy has only in-frame clones and lacks some. This table holds roughly 38,000 clones, 86% found once. Sample: peripheral blood. These receptors all come from a man aged 65-85 years with acute or convalescent COVID-19.

The chain joins TRBV5-4 to TRBJ1-2; no clear D gene. This CDR3 has 14 residues. V was clipped by 2 bases and J by 12 bases, with 20 bases between them. Germline CDR1 and CDR2: SGHNT and YYREEE (reference sequence). The DNA of the CDR3 is TGTGCCAGCAGCTTTAGGGTCTCCGAGGGTCGCCACACCTTC. As protein: CASSFRVSEGRHTF. Based on the CDR3 plus reference TRBV5-4 and TRBJ1-2, the full variable domain is ETGVTQSPTHLIKTRGQQVTLRCSSQSGHNTVSWYQQALGQGPQFIFQYYREEENGRGNFPPRFSGLQFPNYSSELNVNALELDDSALYLCASSFRVSEGRHTFGSGTRLTVV.

V and J are TRBV4-1 and TRBJ1-2; 7 bases match TRBD1. The CDR3 sequence is 15 residues long. Trimming removed 4 bases from V and 4 bases from J; junction bases left unmatched: 9. Per the germline V gene, CDR1 is MGHRA and CDR2 is YSYEKL. CDR3 nucleotides: TGCGCCAGCAGCCCCCCGGGCAGGGGGACCTATGGCTACACCTTC. Residues: CASSPPGRGTYGYTF.

V usage is TRBV28 and J usage is TRBJ1-6; D is uncertain. The length of the CDR3 is 16 residues. The ends were cut back, 4 bases at V and 9 bases at J, with 19 bases in the middle. Germline CDR1 MDHEN, CDR2 SYDVKM. The CDR3 is CASSSTAPRRGSPLHF. In nucleotides, the CDR3 is TGTGCCAGCAGTTCTACCGCCCCGCGGCGGGGTTCACCCCTCCACTTT. The whole variable domain, remainder taken from reference TRBV28 and TRBJ1-6, is DVKVTQSSRYLVKRTGEKVFLECVQDMDHENMFWYRQDPGLGLRLIYFSYDVKMKEKGDIPEGYSVSREKKERFSLILESASTNQTSMYLCASSSTAPRRGSPLHFGNGTRLTVT.

This chain links TRBV4-3 with TRBJ2-1; no definite D call. Germline V gives CDR1 LGHNA, CDR2 YSLEER. This CDR3 spans 13 amino acids. Trimming removed 4 bases at V and 4 bases at J, with 8 bases between. CDR3 DNA sequence: TGCGCCAGCAGCCCTGACTGGTACAATGAGCAGTTCTTC. It translates to CASSPDWYNEQFF.